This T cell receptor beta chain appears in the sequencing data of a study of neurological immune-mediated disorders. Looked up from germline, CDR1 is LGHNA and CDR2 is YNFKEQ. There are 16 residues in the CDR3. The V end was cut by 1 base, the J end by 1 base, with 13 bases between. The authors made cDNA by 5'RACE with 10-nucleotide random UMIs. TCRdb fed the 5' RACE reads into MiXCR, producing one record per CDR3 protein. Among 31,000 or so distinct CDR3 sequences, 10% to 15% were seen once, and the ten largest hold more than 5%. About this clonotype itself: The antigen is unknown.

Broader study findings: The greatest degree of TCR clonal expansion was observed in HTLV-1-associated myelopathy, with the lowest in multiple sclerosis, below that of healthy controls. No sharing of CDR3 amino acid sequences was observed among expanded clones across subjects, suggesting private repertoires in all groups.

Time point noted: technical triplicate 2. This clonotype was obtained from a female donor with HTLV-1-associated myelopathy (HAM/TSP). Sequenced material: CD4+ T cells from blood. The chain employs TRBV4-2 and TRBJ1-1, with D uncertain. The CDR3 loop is CASSQVRLGWNTEAFF. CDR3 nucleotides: TGTGCCAGCAGCCAAGTCCGACTGGGCTGGAACACTGAAGCTTTCTTT.